What follows are 10 T cell receptor beta chains derived from one specimen sequenced in a study of metastatic and nonmetastatic thyroid tumors. Treatment of any kind had been given to no patient before thyroid surgery. Using MiXCR, TCRdb re-called clones from the PCR reads. The sample includes 45,000 to 65,000 clones, approximately 17% of them seen just once. The source material was blood. These receptor sequences come from a female donor with papillary thyroid cancer or a benign thyroid nodule (not recorded which). Some clones in this sample may be carry-over from other donors' samples.

This clone has ten or more counts. The chain couples TRBV6-5 to TRBJ1-2, with 9 bases aligning to TRBD1. Germline loops: CDR1 MNHEY, CDR2 SVGAGI. V dropped 0 bases and J dropped 6; count of bases not matched to a gene: 11. There are 17 residues in the CDR3. In DNA form, the CDR3 reads TGTGCCAGCAGTTACTCTGGGACAGGGCGGTTTCGAGATGGCTACACCTTC. Its translation: CASSYSGTGRFRDGYTF.

There are many counts of this clone. This sample also contains other DNA sequences that code for the same CDR3. CDR3 sequence (DNA): TGTGCCAGCAGACAGACAGGGGCAGATACGCAGTATTTT. Its translation: CASRQTGADTQYF. The chain employs TRBV13 and TRBJ2-3, with 8 nucleotides matching TRBD1. Germline assignment: CDR1 PRHDT and CDR2 FYEKMQ (reference sequence). J gave up 4 bases and V 6 bases, and 3 bases lay outside the gene matches. This CDR3 is built from 13 residues.

To note about this clone: This may arise from a read error, as a much more abundant clone is one base away. The chain has TRBV5-4 and TRBJ2-3; 8 nucleotides agree with TRBD2. Per germline, CDR1 SGHNT and CDR2 YYREEE (reference sequence). Trimming took 2 bases from V and 5 from J; bases not matched to a gene: 4. This CDR3 region has 14 residues. In DNA form, the CDR3 reads TGTGCCAGCAGCTTTGGCGGGAGGATAGATACGCAGTATTTT. This translates into CASSFGGRIDTQYF.

This clone was counted ten times or more. The genes are TRBV19 and TRBJ1-1, with D maybe TRBD1 (5 bases). This CDR3 is 15 amino acids long. Germline values: CDR1 LNHDA, CDR2 SQIVND (reference sequence). Trimming took off 6 bases at V and 0 bases at J, with 14 bases between the two ends. The CDR3 bases are TGTGCCAGTAGGACGGGGCTAGAGATGAACACTGAAGCTTTCTTT. Its translation is CASRTGLEMNTEAFF.

On this clone: At one end the junction does not follow the germline gene, possibly because of a read error. The chain links TRBV30 to TRBJ2-2; TRBD2 is a possible D gene (5 bases). This CDR3 region has 13 residues. CDR1 is GTSNPN and CDR2 is SVGIG in the germline V gene (reference sequence). The CDR3 here is CAWSRLPTGELVF. As DNA, the CDR3 is TGTGCCTGGAGCCGTTTGCCCACCGGGGAGCTGGTTTTT.

The chain carries TRBV30 and TRBJ1-2; TRBD1 is a possible D gene (5 bases). This CDR3 contains 15 residues. V gave up 5 bases and J gave up 5 bases, with 21 bases separating them. Germline V gives CDR1 GTSNPN, CDR2 SVGIG (reference sequence). CDR3 in DNA: TGTGCCTGGTACCGGGACCGGATAGTACTATATGGCTACACCTTC. This codes for CAWYRDRIVLYGYTF.

Note on this clone: This sequence may be a read error, since a much larger clone differs from it by one base. Other DNA sequences in this sample translate to the same CDR3. The chain couples TRBV7-7 to TRBJ2-5; D remains ambiguous. The CDR3 has 13 amino acids. Germline CDR1 SSHAT, CDR2 FNYEAQ (reference sequence). As DNA, the CDR3 is TGTGCTAGCAGCTTAGCCCTTGTTGAGACACAGTACTTC. Translated: CASSLALVETQYF.

This clone was seen at least ten times. The chain employs TRBV29-1 and TRBJ2-2, with D unresolved. Per the germline V gene, CDR1 is SQVTM and CDR2 is ANQGSEA. V was clipped by 4 bases and J by 3 bases, with 6 bases between them. The CDR3 is made up of 12 amino acids. Here the CDR3 reads CSVALDTGELFF. The CDR3 DNA reads TGCAGCGTTGCCCTTGACACCGGGGAGCTGTTTTTT.

This clone was seen ten or more times. The chain employs TRBV28 and TRBJ1-1; a weak D match, TRBD1 (6 bases). Looked up from germline, CDR1 is MDHEN and CDR2 is SYDVKM. This CDR3 has 18 amino acids. Between the trimmed V and J ends, which lost 7 bases and 1 base, there was a span of 25 bases. CDR3 residues: CASIPLVGTGTKNTEAFF. The CDR3, as DNA: TGTGCCAGCATTCCTCTTGTGGGCACCGGGACAAAGAACACTGAAGCTTTCTTT. Drawing the rest from reference TRBV28 and TRBJ1-1, the complete variable domain is DVKVTQSSRYLVKRTGEKVFLECVQDMDHENMFWYRQDPGLGLRLIYFSYDVKMKEKGDIPEGYSVSREKKERFSLILESASTNQTSMYLCASIPLVGTGTKNTEAFFGQGTRLTVV.

This clone was counted at least ten times. A much larger clone differs from this one at a single base, so this may be a read error. This specimen includes other DNA sequences encoding the same CDR3. V usage is TRBV27 and J usage is TRBJ2-5; D is tentatively TRBD1 or TRBD2 (5 bases each). V lost 5 bases and J 5 bases, leaving 15 bases between the germline ends. Germline V CDR1 and CDR2: MNHEY, SMNVEV (reference sequence). The CDR3 loop spans 14 amino acids. The CDR3 nucleotides are TGTGCCAGCAGTGCCTCGGGGCTACAGGAGACCCAGTACTTC. Translation gives CASSASGLQETQYF.